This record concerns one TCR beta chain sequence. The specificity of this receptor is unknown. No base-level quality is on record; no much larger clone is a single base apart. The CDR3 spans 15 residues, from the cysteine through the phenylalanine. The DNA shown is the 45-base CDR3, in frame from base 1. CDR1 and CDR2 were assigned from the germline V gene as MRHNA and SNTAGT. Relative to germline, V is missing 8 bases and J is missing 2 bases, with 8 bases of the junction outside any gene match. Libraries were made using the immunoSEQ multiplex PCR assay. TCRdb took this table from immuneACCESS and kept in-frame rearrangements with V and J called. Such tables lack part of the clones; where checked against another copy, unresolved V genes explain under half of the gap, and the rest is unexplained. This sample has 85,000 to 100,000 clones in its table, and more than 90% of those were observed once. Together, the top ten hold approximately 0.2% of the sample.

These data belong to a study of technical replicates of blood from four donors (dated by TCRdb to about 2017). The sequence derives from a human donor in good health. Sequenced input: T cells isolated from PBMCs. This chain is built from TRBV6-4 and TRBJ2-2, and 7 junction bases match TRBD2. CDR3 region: CASSRGGGNTGELFF. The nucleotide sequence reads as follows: TGTGCCAGCTCCCGTGGGGGGGGAAACACCGGGGAGCTGTTTTTT.